This T cell receptor beta chain was identified during a study of regulatory T cells in long-lasting Graves disease. Indicated time point: newly diagnosed GD, antithyroid drugs for less than 3 months. The TCR library was made from RNA that had been extracted from PBMCs in TRIzol. This clonotype has more than one count but fewer than ten. According to the study, TCR beta libraries were built with iRepertoire HTBI primers and CDR3-region Arm-PCR. TCRdb reprocessed the multiplex PCR reads via MiXCR and lists one record per CDR3 protein. The sample gives 240,000 or so distinct CDR3 sequences, 20% of which show up once; over 11% is in the top ten. The receptor was derived from a female donor with Graves disease. The input for sequencing was peripheral blood mononuclear cells (PBMCs), taken at new diagnosis, from a patient treated with antithyroid drugs.

CDR3 residues: CATNERGYGEQFF. In DNA, the CDR3 is TGTGCCACCAATGAGAGGGGATACGGTGAGCAGTTCTTC. The rearrangement joins TRBV24-1 to TRBJ2-1, with D perhaps assigned TRBD1 or TRBD2 (5 bases each). Germline V gene data show CDR1 as KGHDR and CDR2 as SFDVKD. This CDR3 has 13 residues. V shed 8 bases and J shed 9 bases, with 16 bases lying between them.